The 21 T cell receptor beta chains given below trace back to one sample, sequenced in a study of blood T cell repertoires in COVID-19 (TCRdb year 2020). Preparation of the library involved the immunoSEQ multiplex PCR assay. What TCRdb holds here is the immuneACCESS table cut down to in-frame rearrangements. Part of the clones is not present; checked against another copy, under half of the missing clones reflect an unresolved V gene, and the others are unexplained. Across this sample there are approximately 220,000 clones, with roughly 84% seen only once. 5.1% of the sample lies in the top ten. The sequencing input was peripheral blood. These receptors all stem from a woman aged 60-75 years who had recovered from COVID-19.

Points on this clone: Mismatch with germline at one junction end may stem from a read error. The chain uses TRBV7-7 and TRBJ2-5; maybe TRBD2 (7 bases). The CDR3 covers 15 residues. From germline, CDR1 is SSHAT and CDR2 FNYEAQ (reference sequence). The chain's CDR3 is CASSLGGGGAETQYF. CDR3 coding DNA: TGTGCTAGCAGCTTAGGTGGTGGGGGGGCAGAGACCCAGTACTTC.

V and J are TRBV29-1 and TRBJ1-1; 8 positions agree with TRBD1. The germline CDR1 and CDR2 sequences are SQVTM and ANQGSEA. The length of the CDR3 is 13 residues. J lost 4 bases, V lost 3 bases, and 4 bases had no gene match. The CDR3 nucleotides read TGCAGCGTTGAGGACAGGGAAGTCACTGAAGCTTTCTTT. Encoded protein: CSVEDREVTEAFF.

This chain joins TRBV18 and TRBJ2-5; the D gene is possibly TRBD2 (5 bases). Germline loops: CDR1 KGHSH, CDR2 LQKENI. The CDR3 is 14 amino acids. The V end was cut by 10 bases, the J end by 1 base, with 16 bases between. CDR3 nucleotide sequence: TGTGCCACCGCAAGGTTGGCGGGCCAAGAGACCCAGTACTTC. Its protein is CATARLAGQETQYF.

CDR3 loop: CASSPDRINSPLHF. The CDR3 coding sequence is TGTGCCAGCAGCCCGGACAGGATTAATTCACCCCTCCACTTT. V gene TRBV5-5 combines with J gene TRBJ1-6; 7 bases line up with TRBD1. Per germline, CDR1 SGHKS and CDR2 YYEKEE (reference sequence). J lost 6 bases, V lost 4 bases, and 4 bases had no gene match. CDR3 length: 14 residues.

This sequence joins TRBV19 and TRBJ1-2, with D hard to call. CDR1 is LNHDA and CDR2 is SQIVND in the germline V gene (reference sequence). The CDR3 has 12 residues. V was pared by 3 bases and J by 5 bases, with 7 bases between. The CDR3 nucleotides read TGTGCCAGTAGTATTCCGGGGTATGGCTACACCTTC. Its translation is CASSIPGYGYTF.

The DNA of the CDR3 is TGTGCCAGCAGCGGGGGACAGAACTATGGCTACACCTTC. This gives the protein CASSGGQNYGYTF. The chain is built from TRBV12-3 or TRBV12-4 and TRBJ1-2, with 7 bases matching TRBD1. The trim removed 6 bases at V and 2 bases at J, leaving 3 bases unmatched. This CDR3 has 13 amino acids.

DNA of the CDR3: TGTGCCAGCAGTTACTCGGGCAGGGCGCCGGCCGGCTACACCTTC. Its protein product is CASSYSGRAPAGYTF. The J gene is TRBJ1-2, the V gene TRBV6-2 or TRBV6-3; a possible D gene is TRBD1 (5 bases). Looked up from germline, CDR1 is MNHEY and CDR2 is SVGEGT. V was cut by 0 bases and J by 8 bases, with 16 bases left in between. CDR3 length: 15 amino acids.

This chain joins TRBV6-2 or TRBV6-3 and TRBJ2-7; the D gene is possibly TRBD2 (6 bases). The length of the CDR3 is 14 residues. V was pared by 0 bases and J by 0 bases, with 6 bases between. The germline V gene encodes CDR1 MNHEY and CDR2 SVGEGT. The CDR3 reads CASSYSRGSYEQYF. CDR3 coding DNA: TGTGCCAGCAGTTACTCGCGGGGCTCCTACGAGCAGTACTTC.

The DNA for the CDR3 is TGTGCCACCAACGGGATTGGTCAAGAGACCCAGTACTTC. This encodes CATNGIGQETQYF. The V gene is TRBV10-3, the J gene TRBJ2-5; D possibly corresponds to TRBD2 (5 bases). The V gene's germline CDR1 is ENHRY and CDR2 SYGVKD. With 10 bases removed from V and 2 bases from J, the gap between germline ends came to 14 bases. The CDR3 loop spans 13 amino acids.

V usage is TRBV5-4 and J usage is TRBJ1-2; tentative D call: TRBD1 (6 bases). CDR3 size: 14 residues. Deletions cut 5 bases from V and 4 bases from J, with 15 bases between. The germline V gene has CDR1 SGHNT and CDR2 YYREEE (reference sequence). This CDR3 is CASSDARTAYGYTF. CDR3 DNA: TGTGCCAGCAGTGACGCCCGGACAGCCTATGGCTACACCTTC.

The chain carries TRBV12-5 and TRBJ1-4; D not certain. Germline values: CDR1 LGHNT, CDR2 FRNRAP. This CDR3 is built from 16 residues. V lost 5 bases and J lost 3, with 16 bases in between. The CDR3 region is CASGPATSSANEKLFF. In nucleotides, the CDR3 is TGTGCTAGTGGTCCGGCGACCTCAAGCGCTAATGAAAAACTGTTTTTT.

V usage is TRBV9 and J usage is TRBJ1-1, with D possibly being TRBD1 (5 bases). The CDR3 is made up of 14 amino acids. The V end lost 6 bases, the J end lost 6 bases, and 18 bases lay between the germline ends. Germline loops: CDR1 SGDLS, CDR2 YYNGEE. The chain's CDR3 is CASKQGGWDSEAFF. The CDR3 region has the DNA TGTGCCAGCAAGCAGGGTGGATGGGACTCTGAAGCTTTCTTT.

V is TRBV19 and J is TRBJ1-1; weak D call: TRBD1 (5 bases). The germline V gene has CDR1 LNHDA and CDR2 SQIVND (reference sequence). The V gene lost 4 bases and the J gene lost 1 base, with 10 bases spanning the gap. The CDR3 is 14 residues long. The CDR3 nucleotides are TGTGCCAGTAGTAACCAGGGCTCGAACACTGAAGCTTTCTTT. This encodes CASSNQGSNTEAFF. Full variable domain (rest looked up from reference TRBV19 and TRBJ1-1): DGGITQSPKYLFRKEGQNVTLSCEQNLNHDAMYWYRQDPGQGLRLIYYSQIVNDFQKGDIAEGYSVSREKKESFPLTVTSAQKNPTAFYLCASSNQGSNTEAFFGQGTRLTVV.

This clone was counted between two and nine times. The rearrangement joins TRBV18 to TRBJ1-5; 10 nucleotides line up with TRBD1. Trimming took 4 bases from V and 7 from J; bases not matched to a gene: 16. The CDR3 extends over 18 amino acids. Germline CDR1 and CDR2: KGHSH and LQKENI. The CDR3: CASSRSVGGTGVKQPQHF. The CDR3 region has the DNA TGTGCCAGCTCACGGAGCGTGGGGGGGACAGGGGTTAAACAGCCCCAGCATTTT.

The CDR3 loop reads CASSQGGGGYTF. The CDR3 DNA reads as TGCGCCAGCAGCCAAGGAGGGGGTGGCTACACCTTC. The chain links TRBV4-3 to TRBJ1-2; a possible D gene is TRBD1 (6 bases). CDR3 length: 12 residues. Trimming took off 1 base at V and 7 bases at J, with 7 bases between the two ends. CDR1 and CDR2 (germline): LGHNA, YSLEER.

This clone was detected only a few times. The V call is TRBV12-5, the J call TRBJ2-1; D uncertain. V was shortened by 5 bases and J by 5 bases, with 16 bases between the two germline ends. CDR3 length: 15 amino acids. CDR1 and CDR2 from the germline V gene are LGHNT and FRNRAP. The CDR3: CASGPPRPQDNEQFF. CDR3 coding DNA: TGTGCTAGTGGTCCCCCCCGTCCTCAGGACAATGAGCAGTTCTTC.

The rearrangement links TRBV15 to TRBJ1-4, with a weak D call TRBD1 (6 bases). CDR3 length equals 16 residues. Germline CDR1 is LNHNV and CDR2 is YYDKDF (reference sequence). Trimming stripped 4 bases from V and 5 bases from J, with 17 bases between. In DNA form, the CDR3 reads TGTGCCACCAGCACCCTGGGGGCACTAGGAAATGAAAAACTGTTTTTT. Translation gives CATSTLGALGNEKLFF.

This clone was recorded a few times. V and J are TRBV14 and TRBJ1-6; D unclear. Germline CDR1 reads SGHDN; CDR2 reads FVKESK. Trimming removed 3 bases at V and 7 bases at J, with 10 bases between. The CDR3 loop spans 14 amino acids. The CDR3 DNA sequence: TGTGCCAGCAGCCACTCACCCGAGAATTCACCCCTCCACTTT. Encoded protein: CASSHSPENSPLHF.

This chain joins TRBV4-1 and TRBJ1-1; D remains unclear. Germline-derived CDR1 and CDR2 are MGHRA and YSYEKL. The CDR3 is 13 amino acids. V was clipped by 1 base and J by 1 base, with 4 bases between them. Written as DNA, the CDR3 is TGCGCCAGCAGCCAAGGAGGGAACACTGAAGCTTTCTTT. Residues: CASSQGGNTEAFF.

V usage is TRBV5-1 and J usage is TRBJ2-7; tentative D call: TRBD1 (5 bases). CDR1 is SGHRS and CDR2 is YFSETQ in the germline V gene. This CDR3 has 15 residues. Deletions cut 0 bases from V and 6 bases from J, with 16 bases between. The CDR3 DNA is TGCGCCAGCAGCTTGGAAGCAGGGATTTGGGGCGAGCAGTACTTC. Protein: CASSLEAGIWGEQYF.

V is TRBV7-9 and J is TRBJ2-3; D might be TRBD1 (5 bases). Germline loops: CDR1 SEHNR, CDR2 FQNEAQ (reference sequence). The CDR3 contains 13 residues. With 11 bases removed from V and 3 bases from J, the gap between germline ends came to 15 bases. CDR3 sequence reads: CAGMGQVTDTQYF. CDR3 bases: TGTGCCGGAATGGGGCAGGTTACAGATACGCAGTATTTT. Drawing the rest from reference TRBV7-9 and TRBJ2-3, the complete variable domain is DTGVSQNPRHKITKRGQNVTFRCDPISEHNRLYWYRQTLGQGPEFLTYFQNEAQLEKSRLLSDRFSAERPKGSFSTLEIQRTEQGDSAMYLCAGMGQVTDTQYFGPGTRLTVL.